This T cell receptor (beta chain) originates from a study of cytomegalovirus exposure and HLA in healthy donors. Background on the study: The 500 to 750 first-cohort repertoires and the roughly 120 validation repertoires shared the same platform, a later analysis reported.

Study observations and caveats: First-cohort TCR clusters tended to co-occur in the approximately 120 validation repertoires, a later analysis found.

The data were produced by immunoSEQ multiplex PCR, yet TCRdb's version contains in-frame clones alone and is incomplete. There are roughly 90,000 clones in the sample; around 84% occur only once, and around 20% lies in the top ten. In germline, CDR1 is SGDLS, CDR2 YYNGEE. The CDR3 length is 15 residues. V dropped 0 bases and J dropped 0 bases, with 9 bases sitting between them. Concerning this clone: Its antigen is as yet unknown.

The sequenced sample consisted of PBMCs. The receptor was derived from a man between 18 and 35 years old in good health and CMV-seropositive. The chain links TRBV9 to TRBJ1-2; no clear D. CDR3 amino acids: CASSVVNTPNYGYTF. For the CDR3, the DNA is TGTGCCAGCAGCGTAGTTAACACCCCTAACTATGGCTACACCTTC.